This TCR beta chain emerged from a study of shared clonotypes between healthy human individuals. The CDR3 length is 15 residues. CDR1 and CDR2 (germline): SGHRS, YFSETQ. V gave up 4 bases and J gave up 0 bases, with 14 bases separating them. Details on this clone: Other DNA sequences within the sample encode an identical CDR3.

Profiling relied on immunoSEQ multiplex PCR, and the TCRdb table lists in-frame clones only, not all of them. The sample consists of a few million clones, 85% to 95% of them appearing once. The receptor was derived from a man younger than 35 in good health. Some clones in this sample may be carry-over from other donors' samples. The V gene is TRBV5-1, the J gene TRBJ2-7; D is unresolved. The material sequenced was naive CD4+ T cells from PBMCs. Subset specified: CD45RA+ positively selected. The CDR3 region is CASSPTPGSSYEQYF. For the CDR3, the DNA is TGCGCCAGCAGCCCAACCCCAGGAAGCTCCTACGAGCAGTACTTC. Using reference TRBV5-1 and TRBJ2-7 for the parts outside the CDR3, the full variable domain is KAGVTQTPRYLIKTRGQQVTLSCSPISGHRSVSWYQQTPGQGLQFLFEYFSETQRNKGNFPGRFSGRQFSNSRSEMNVSTLELGDSALYLCASSPTPGSSYEQYFGPGTRLTVT.